This T cell receptor beta chain was retrieved from a study of CD8+ T cells in alopecia areata. V lost 4 bases and J 0 bases, leaving 10 bases between the germline ends. The CDR3 runs to 15 residues. CDR1 and CDR2 (germline): SGHAT, FQNNGV. cDNA reverse transcribed from extracted RNA served as the sequencing template. Clones were read by immunoSEQ multiplex PCR, and TCRdb kept only the in-frame ones, dropping some. The repertoire holds roughly 200,000 clones, with about 53% as singletons. Treatment: oral pan-JAK inhibitor, 5-10 mg twice daily. The chain uses TRBV11-2 and TRBJ2-1; unclear D gene. The specimen was CD8+ T cells sorted from blood, collected at week 24, from a patient treated with tofacitinib. The clonotype comes from a human donor with alopecia areata. CDR3 bases: TGTGCCAGCAGCTCCCCCCTGGCCTCCTACAATGAGCAGTTCTTC. Protein product: CASSSPLASYNEQFF.